The rows below give T cell receptor beta chains drawn from one sample of a study of blood T cell repertoires in COVID-19. Clones were read by immunoSEQ multiplex PCR, and TCRdb kept only the in-frame ones, dropping some. The repertoire holds some 300,000 clones, with nearly 90% as singletons. Sequencing was done on a sample of peripheral blood. All receptors come from a woman aged 25-40 years with COVID-19, enrolled during active disease. Each CDR3 is given with its conserved first and last residue. D genes are given only for firm matches. Some rows have no size entry. The others give once, few or many, or a class for an expanded clone.

j_gene: TRBJ1-2
abundance: NA
v_gene: TRBV6-5
d_gene: NA
CDR3nt: TGTGCCAGCAGTTGGGGCAGGGGAGACTATGGCTACACCTTC
CDR3aa: CASSWGRGDYGYTF

j_gene: TRBJ1-2
abundance: few
v_gene: TRBV4-1
d_gene: TRBD1
CDR3nt: TGCGCCAGCAGCCAAGCGGGGACAGGGGTTAACTATGGCTACACCTTC
CDR3aa: CASSQAGTGVNYGYTF

j_gene: TRBJ2-7
abundance: NA
v_gene: TRBV11-3
d_gene: NA
CDR3nt: TGTGCCAGCAGCTCTCGGGGTCAAAACTACGAGCAGTACTTC
CDR3aa: CASSSRGQNYEQYF

j_gene: TRBJ1-1
abundance: NA
v_gene: TRBV12-3/TRBV12-4
d_gene: NA
CDR3nt: TGTGCCAGCAGTTCTGGGGCGAACACTGAAGCTTTCTTT
CDR3aa: CASSSGANTEAFF

j_gene: TRBJ1-1
abundance: NA
v_gene: TRBV7-9
d_gene: NA
CDR3nt: TGTGCCAGCAGCTTGGTGACGGGGGACACTGAAGCTTTCTTT
CDR3aa: CASSLVTGDTEAFF

j_gene: TRBJ1-2
abundance: NA
v_gene: TRBV19
d_gene: NA
CDR3nt: TGTGCCAGTAGTAAACAGGGTATCAACTATGGCTACACCTTC
CDR3aa: CASSKQGINYGYTF

j_gene: TRBJ1-2
abundance: NA
v_gene: TRBV7-8
d_gene: NA
CDR3nt: TGTGCCAGCAGGCCAATCCGGACAGCAAATCGCCTGGGCTACACCTTC
CDR3aa: CASRPIRTANRLGYTF

j_gene: TRBJ2-1
abundance: NA
v_gene: TRBV27
d_gene: NA
CDR3nt: TGTGCCACCCGGCTAGCGATCGATGAGCAGTTCTTC
CDR3aa: CATRLAIDEQFF

j_gene: TRBJ2-1
abundance: NA
v_gene: TRBV2
d_gene: TRBD2
CDR3nt: TGTGCCAGCAGGTTCGGGACTAGCGCTTACAATGAGCAGTTCTTC
CDR3aa: CASRFGTSAYNEQFF

j_gene: TRBJ1-1
abundance: NA
v_gene: TRBV19
d_gene: NA
CDR3nt: TGTGCCAGTAGTATTGCCGAGAGGAACACTGAAGCTTTCTTT
CDR3aa: CASSIAERNTEAFF

j_gene: TRBJ2-5
abundance: NA
v_gene: TRBV6-2/TRBV6-3
d_gene: TRBD1
CDR3nt: TGTGCCAGCAGCCCTCACCCCGGGACAGGAGGCGAGACCCAGTACTTC
CDR3aa: CASSPHPGTGGETQYF

j_gene: TRBJ2-4
abundance: NA
v_gene: TRBV6-2/TRBV6-3
d_gene: TRBD1
CDR3nt: TGTGCCAGCAGCGCGCTCAAGGGGGCGGCGGCCATTCAGTACTTC
CDR3aa: CASSALKGAAAIQYF

j_gene: TRBJ2-1
abundance: NA
v_gene: TRBV20-1
d_gene: TRBD2
CDR3nt: TGCAGTGCTAGTGGGACTAGCGATTACAATGAGCAGTTCTTC
CDR3aa: CSASGTSDYNEQFF

j_gene: TRBJ1-2
abundance: NA
v_gene: TRBV2
d_gene: NA
CDR3nt: TGTGCCAGCAGTGGGGAGGGATATGGCTACACCTTC
CDR3aa: CASSGEGYGYTF

j_gene: TRBJ1-1
abundance: NA
v_gene: TRBV7-2
d_gene: TRBD1
CDR3nt: TGTGCCAGCAGCTCTACCGGGACAGTGAACACTGAAGCTTTCTTT
CDR3aa: CASSSTGTVNTEAFF

j_gene: TRBJ2-2
abundance: NA
v_gene: TRBV5-1
d_gene: NA
CDR3nt: TGCGCCAGCAGCTTGGTCTTTGGGGGCCCGGGCGGGGAGCTGTTTTTT
CDR3aa: CASSLVFGGPGGELFF

j_gene: TRBJ1-5
abundance: NA
v_gene: TRBV27
d_gene: NA
CDR3nt: TGTGCCAGCAGTTTAAGACTCCATAGCAATCAGCCCCAGCATTTT
CDR3aa: CASSLRLHSNQPQHF

j_gene: TRBJ1-6
abundance: NA
v_gene: TRBV7-6
d_gene: NA
CDR3nt: TGTGCCTGGAAGAGGGGGACATTATATAATTCACCCCTCCACTTT
CDR3aa: CAWKRGTLYNSPLHF

j_gene: TRBJ1-2
abundance: NA
v_gene: TRBV3-1/TRBV3-2
d_gene: TRBD1
CDR3nt: TGTGCCAGCAGCCAATCCGAGGGGACAGATGGCTACACCTTC
CDR3aa: CASSQSEGTDGYTF

j_gene: TRBJ2-2
abundance: NA
v_gene: TRBV24-1
d_gene: NA
CDR3nt: TGTGCCACCAGTGATTTTGTCGGGGGAAGGAACACCGGGGAGCTGTTTTTT
CDR3aa: CATSDFVGGRNTGELFF

j_gene: TRBJ2-5
abundance: NA
v_gene: TRBV15
d_gene: TRBD2
CDR3nt: TGTGCCACCAGGAGAGGGCGGGAGGCTCAGTACTTC
CDR3aa: CATRRGREAQYF

j_gene: TRBJ1-1
abundance: NA
v_gene: TRBV5-4
d_gene: NA
CDR3nt: TGTGCCAGCCGACCGGCGGACAGTCCCACTGAAGCTTTCTTT
CDR3aa: CASRPADSPTEAFF

j_gene: TRBJ2-1
abundance: NA
v_gene: TRBV20-1
d_gene: TRBD2
CDR3nt: TGCAGTGCTAGTCTCGGGGGGAACAATGAGCAGTTCTTC
CDR3aa: CSASLGGNNEQFF

j_gene: TRBJ1-1
abundance: NA
v_gene: TRBV19
d_gene: TRBD1
CDR3nt: TGTGCCAGTAGGCCGGGACAGGGACCGCCAGCTTTCTTT
CDR3aa: CASRPGQGPPAFF

j_gene: TRBJ1-3
abundance: NA
v_gene: TRBV5-4
d_gene: NA
CDR3nt: TGTGCCAGCAGCTACACGAGGGGGACCTCTGGAAACACCATATATTTT
CDR3aa: CASSYTRGTSGNTIYF

j_gene: TRBJ1-3
abundance: few
v_gene: TRBV9
d_gene: TRBD1
CDR3nt: TGTGCCAGCAGCGTAGCAGGGGGTCCTACCTCTGGAAACACCATATATTTT
CDR3aa: CASSVAGGPTSGNTIYF

j_gene: TRBJ1-5
abundance: NA
v_gene: TRBV6-2/TRBV6-3
d_gene: NA
CDR3nt: TGTGCCAGCAGTCCCACAGGGAATGGCAATCAGCCCCAGCATTTT
CDR3aa: CASSPTGNGNQPQHF

j_gene: TRBJ2-2
abundance: NA
v_gene: TRBV29-1
d_gene: TRBD2
CDR3nt: TGCAGCGTGGGGGACGGGAGGACCGGGGAGCTGTTTTTT
CDR3aa: CSVGDGRTGELFF

j_gene: TRBJ1-2
abundance: NA
v_gene: TRBV5-6
d_gene: TRBD1
CDR3nt: TGTGCCAGCAGTTTTCCGGGACAGAAAATTTGGAGCTACACCTTC
CDR3aa: CASSFPGQKIWSYTF

j_gene: TRBJ2-2
abundance: NA
v_gene: TRBV7-2
d_gene: NA
CDR3nt: TGTGCCAGCAGCTTAGTGGGCGATTCCACCGGGGAGCTGTTTTTT
CDR3aa: CASSLVGDSTGELFF

j_gene: TRBJ1-1
abundance: NA
v_gene: TRBV6-5
d_gene: NA
CDR3nt: TGTGCCAGCTTTATAAACACTGAAGCTTTCTTT
CDR3aa: CASFINTEAFF

j_gene: TRBJ1-6
abundance: NA
v_gene: TRBV6-5
d_gene: TRBD1
CDR3nt: TGTGCCAGCAGGGATAGGGACAGTAATTCACCCCTCCACTTT
CDR3aa: CASRDRDSNSPLHF

j_gene: TRBJ1-2
abundance: NA
v_gene: TRBV6-5
d_gene: TRBD1
CDR3nt: TGTGCCAGCAGTTACGGGGACAGGGAGAACTATGGCTACACCTTC
CDR3aa: CASSYGDRENYGYTF

j_gene: TRBJ1-2
abundance: once
v_gene: TRBV12-5
d_gene: TRBD1
CDR3nt: TGTGCTAGTGGTTTGGGACAGGGGTACTATGGCTACACCTTC
CDR3aa: CASGLGQGYYGYTF

j_gene: TRBJ2-1
abundance: many
v_gene: TRBV6-6
d_gene: NA
CDR3nt: TGTGCCAGCACTAATGAGCCATTAAATGAGCAGTTCTTC
CDR3aa: CASTNEPLNEQFF

j_gene: TRBJ2-1
abundance: NA
v_gene: TRBV27
d_gene: NA
CDR3nt: TGTGCCAGCAGACCCAACAGGGTAACGGTCCCCTCCTACAATGAGCAGTTCTTC
CDR3aa: CASRPNRVTVPSYNEQFF

j_gene: TRBJ1-1
abundance: NA
v_gene: TRBV3-1/TRBV3-2
d_gene: TRBD1
CDR3nt: TGTGCCAGCAGCCAATCCTCAGGGGGCGCTGAAGCTTTCTTT
CDR3aa: CASSQSSGGAEAFF

j_gene: TRBJ1-5
abundance: NA
v_gene: TRBV7-9
d_gene: TRBD1
CDR3nt: TGTGCCAGCAGCCCCGGGACAGGCGGCAATCAGCCCCAGCATTTT
CDR3aa: CASSPGTGGNQPQHF

j_gene: TRBJ1-1
abundance: NA
v_gene: TRBV6-5
d_gene: NA
CDR3nt: TGTGCCACTGAGGCGGGGATCGAAGCTTTCTTT
CDR3aa: CATEAGIEAFF